This T cell receptor beta chain was sequenced during a study of blood T cells in healthy people across ages. Each donor's blood draw was 8.5 to 10 milliliters of peripheral blood. A minimum of 7 million PBMCs was isolated per sample. The CDR3 loop spans 15 amino acids. Germline lookup yields CDR1 SNHLY and CDR2 FYNNEI. The ends were cut back, 2 bases at V and 3 bases at J, with 13 bases in the middle. Alongside a J-beta primer mix, a sample-barcoded 5' primer served in a second PCR lasting about 7 to 11 cycles. TCRdb analysed the 5' RACE reads with MiXCR anew, one entry per CDR3 protein. The profile covers around 620,000 distinct CDR3 sequences, with approximately 25% appearing a single time and approximately 17% taken by the ten largest.

The source material was blood. This receptor was identified in a woman aged 70-85 years in good health. V gene TRBV2 combines with J gene TRBJ1-2, with D unclear. The CDR3 sequence: CASSELGPVDYGYTF. CDR3 coding DNA: TGTGCCAGCAGTGAATTAGGGCCCGTCGACTATGGCTACACCTTC.